Listed below are T cell receptor beta chains from one sample, sequenced in a study of blood T cells in healthy people across ages. Using its own MiXCR run on the 5' RACE reads, TCRdb lists one record per CDR3 protein. This repertoire shows around 620,000 distinct CDR3 sequences, 27% found once; its top ten account for around 20%. The sample taken for sequencing was blood. Receptors originate from a woman between 65 and 79 years old in good health. Both conserved end residues are part of each CDR3. A D gene is named only where the DNA matches it firmly. Some rows mark clone size as missing; the rest say once, few, many or name a class of expanded clone.

V gene	D gene	J gene	clone size	CDR3 DNA	CDR3 protein
TRBV6-5	NA	TRBJ1-1	NA	TGTGCCAGCACCTTCTCAGGGGCACATAACACTGAAGCTTTCTTT	CASTFSGAHNTEAFF
TRBV20-1	NA	TRBJ1-4	NA	TGCAGTGCTAGAGATTTTGGGACTTCAATCGAAAAACTGTTTTTT	CSARDFGTSIEKLFF
TRBV29-1	NA	TRBJ1-3	NA	TGCAGCGTCAGACCTCAAGGGGTGTCTGGAAACACCATATATTTT	CSVRPQGVSGNTIYF
TRBV2	NA	TRBJ1-1	NA	TGTGCCAGCGGATGGACGGTGAACACTGAAGCTTTCTTT	CASGWTVNTEAFF
TRBV20-1	NA	TRBJ1-5	few	TGCAGTGCTATAGGGACTAGCAATCAGCCCCAGCATTTT	CSAIGTSNQPQHF
TRBV20-1	NA	TRBJ2-3	NA	TGCAGTGCACTAAGCACAGATACGCAGTATTTT	CSALSTDTQYF
TRBV7-2	NA	TRBJ2-1	NA	TGTGCCAGCAGCCCGCGCCGCACGGGCAATGAGCAGTTCTTC	CASSPRRTGNEQFF
TRBV20-1	NA	TRBJ2-7	few	TGCAGTGCTAGAAGGAGCGGCTCCAACTACGAGCAGTACTTC	CSARRSGSNYEQYF
TRBV7-2	NA	TRBJ1-1	few	TGTGCCAGCAGCCCACAGGGAGCCCTGAACACTGAAGCTTTCTTT	CASSPQGALNTEAFF
TRBV6-5	TRBD1	TRBJ1-1	NA	TGTGCCAGCTGGGCGACCACAGGGGATCGAGCTGAAGCTTTCTTT	CASWATTGDRAEAFF
TRBV4-3	TRBD2	TRBJ2-3	few	TGCGCCAGCAGCCAGGGACTAGTGGCTGCAGATACGCAGTATTTT	CASSQGLVAADTQYF